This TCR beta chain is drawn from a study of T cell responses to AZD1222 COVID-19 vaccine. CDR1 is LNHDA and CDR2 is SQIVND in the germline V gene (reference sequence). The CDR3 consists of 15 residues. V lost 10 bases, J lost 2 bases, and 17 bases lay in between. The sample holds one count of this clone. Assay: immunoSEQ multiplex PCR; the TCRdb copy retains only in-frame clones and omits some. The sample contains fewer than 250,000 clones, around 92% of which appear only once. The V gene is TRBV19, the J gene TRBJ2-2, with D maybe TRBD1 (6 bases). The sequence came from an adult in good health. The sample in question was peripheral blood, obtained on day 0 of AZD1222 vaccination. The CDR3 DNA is TGTGCCACCCTCCCCCCGGACAGAAACACCGGGGAGCTGTTTTTT. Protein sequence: CATLPPDRNTGELFF.